The present TCR beta chain was sequenced within a study of blood T cells in healthy people across ages. There were healthy Caucasian individuals from Russia, aged about 6 to 95, serving as donors. Investigators took about 9.2 milliliters of peripheral blood from every donor. Together with a sample-barcoded 5' primer, a J-beta primer mix was included in a second PCR lasting 7 to 11 cycles. Sequencing of every sample gave 2.5 million or more CDR3-containing paired-end reads. TCRdb processed the 5' RACE reads anew with MiXCR; each CDR3 protein has one entry. The profile shows about 1.6 million distinct CDR3 sequences, approximately 32% of them singletons. Overall study findings and caveats: Possibly confounding the expanded clonotype changes was the fact that donor CMV status was unknown.

Regarding this clonotype: Its antigen is undetermined.

The sample was blood. This receptor was identified in a woman aged 25 to 39 in good health.

In DNA form, the CDR3 reads TGTGCCAGCACCCCTCCCGGGACGGATGAAGCTTTCTTT. Its protein product is CASTPPGTDEAFF. This sequence joins TRBV5-4 and TRBJ1-1, with D possibly matching TRBD1 (5 bases). This CDR3 has 13 residues. V was trimmed by 6 bases and J by 7 bases, leaving 16 bases between them. Germline values: CDR1 SGHNT, CDR2 YYREEE (reference sequence). The variable domain in full, completed from reference TRBV5-4 and TRBJ1-1, reads ETGVTQSPTHLIKTRGQQVTLRCSSQSGHNTVSWYQQALGQGPQFIFQYYREEENGRGNFPPRFSGLQFPNYSSELNVNALELDDSALYLCASTPPGTDEAFFGQGTRLTVV.